This T cell receptor beta chain was sequenced during a study of CD8 T cells in Susac syndrome. Study in general: Sequenced Susac syndrome patients included more than five with clinically active disease and about eight in remission. Overall study findings and caveats: Total CD8+ and CD8+ TEMRA repertoires contained 15 to 20 and five Susac-specific public clones, respectively.

A remark on this clonotype: The antigen is unknown.

J was trimmed by 2 bases and V by 3 bases; bases with no gene match: 4. The CDR3 runs to 13 residues. The V gene's germline CDR1 is DFQATT and CDR2 SNEGSKA (reference sequence). RNA in amounts of about 0.5 to 1 ug was reverse transcribed with random hexamers. TCRdb recomputed calls from the immunoSEQ multiplex PCR reads with MiXCR, one row per CDR3 protein. The sample consists of around 170,000 distinct CDR3 sequences, 95% of them appearing once. TEMRA cells were FACS-enriched, unlike CD8+ and CD4+ T cells, which were negatively isolated. Sequenced material: CD8+ T cells from PBMCs. The sequence was obtained from a human donor with Susac syndrome. The rearrangement joins TRBV20-1 to TRBJ2-7; 7 positions match TRBD1. The chain's CDR3 is CSARTGLAYEQYF. CDR3 DNA sequence: TGCAGTGCTAGGACAGGGCTAGCCTACGAGCAGTACTTC.